This entry lists 12 T cell receptor beta chains sequenced from one sample in a study of shared clonotypes between healthy human individuals. The table came from immunoSEQ multiplex PCR; TCRdb's copy has only in-frame clones and leaves some out. The top ten clones hold around 0.47% of a sample with around 1.5 million clones, about 98% of them seen once. Source material: naive CD4+ T cells sorted from blood. Regarding subset: CD45RA+ positively selected. The source is a man aged 25-40 years in good health.

Worth noting for this clone: Distinct nucleotide sequences in the sample also encode this CDR3. The chain links TRBV5-1 to TRBJ1-5; D unclear. The V gene lost 0 bases and the J gene lost 1 base, with 8 bases spanning the gap. Germline CDR1 and CDR2: SGHRS and YFSETQ. CDR3 length: 15 residues. The CDR3 DNA reads as TGCGCCAGCAGCTTGGCAGGAGTGAGCAATCAGCCCCAGCATTTT. Translating gives CASSLAGVSNQPQHF.

The chain has TRBV30 and TRBJ2-6; TRBD2 might be the D (6 bases). The CDR3 runs 15 residues. Between the trimmed V and J ends, which lost 1 base and 1 base, there was a span of 8 bases. Germline V gene sequence: CDR1 GTSNPN, CDR2 SVGIG (reference sequence). CDR3 loop: CAWSGAGSGANVLTF. The CDR3 DNA is TGTGCCTGGAGTGGCGCGGGGTCTGGGGCCAACGTCCTGACTTTC.

The chain carries TRBV6-5 and TRBJ2-5, with 11 nucleotides matching TRBD1. Germline CDR1 reads MNHEY; CDR2 reads SVGAGI. This CDR3 is built from 16 residues. J was trimmed by 5 bases and V by 3 bases; bases with no gene match: 8. The CDR3 loop is CASSYPGTGGGETQYF. As DNA, the CDR3 is TGTGCCAGCAGTTATCCGGGGACAGGGGGTGGGGAGACCCAGTACTTC.

CDR3 nucleotide sequence: TGTGCCAGCAGTTTCTTGCCTTTCCAAGAGACCCAGTACTTC. As protein: CASSFLPFQETQYF. This chain uses TRBV27 with TRBJ2-5, with D hard to call. Trimming took off 3 bases at V and 1 base at J, with 9 bases between the two ends. The CDR3 is 14 residues long. Germline V gives CDR1 MNHEY, CDR2 SMNVEV (reference sequence).

The chain links TRBV27 to TRBJ2-5, with a tentative D call TRBD2 (6 bases). The CDR3 is 15 amino acids. The V end lost 0 bases, the J end lost 8 bases, and 16 bases lay between the germline ends. Germline CDR1 is MNHEY and CDR2 is SMNVEV (reference sequence). The CDR3 here is CASSLSRDWGTTQYF. In nucleotides, the CDR3 is TGTGCCAGCAGTTTATCGAGGGACTGGGGAACCACCCAGTACTTC.

V and J are TRBV5-4 and TRBJ2-7; tentatively, D is TRBD1 or TRBD2 (5 bases each). The CDR3 is made up of 13 amino acids. V was shortened by 5 bases and J by 0 bases, with 9 bases between the two germline ends. CDR1 SGHNT and CDR2 YYREEE come from the germline V gene (reference sequence). CDR3 in amino acids: CASREGISYEQYF. The CDR3 DNA reads TGTGCCAGCAGAGAGGGGATCTCCTACGAGCAGTACTTC.

V is TRBV29-1 and J is TRBJ2-7, with D possibly TRBD2 on 5 matching bases. Germline V gives CDR1 SQVTM, CDR2 ANQGSEA. This CDR3 has 12 residues. The V and J ends lost 4 bases and 3 bases respectively, with 10 bases between them. CDR3 sequence: CSVVIGNYEQYF. Written as DNA, the CDR3 is TGCAGCGTTGTGATCGGGAACTACGAGCAGTACTTC.

CDR3 bases: TGCGCCAGCGCGGGACTAGCGGGAGGTGAGACCCAGTACTTC. Translating it yields CASAGLAGGETQYF. The chain joins TRBV5-1 to TRBJ2-5; TRBD2 aligns across 15 bases. The CDR3 has 14 amino acids. With V trimmed by 7 bases and J by 5 bases, 3 bases remained unmatched. Germline V gene data show CDR1 as SGHRS and CDR2 as YFSETQ.

The rearrangement joins TRBV27 to TRBJ2-1; TRBD1 aligns across 8 bases. The V gene end was trimmed by 8 bases and the J gene end by 5 bases; junction bases not matched to a gene: 14. In germline, CDR1 is MNHEY, CDR2 SMNVEV (reference sequence). CDR3 length equals 16 residues. The CDR3 protein is CASQTWVGTGDNEQFF. The CDR3 DNA sequence: TGTGCCAGCCAAACCTGGGTGGGGACAGGTGACAATGAGCAGTTCTTC.

This chain joins TRBV10-3 and TRBJ2-1; 9 bases match TRBD1. The J segment lost 4 bases and the V segment lost 4 bases, leaving 11 bases of the junction unmatched. Germline V CDR1 and CDR2: ENHRY, SYGVKD. The CDR3 has 17 amino acids. The CDR3 reads CAISAGPTGGLYNEQFF. The CDR3 nucleotides are TGTGCCATCAGTGCGGGACCGACAGGGGGGTTGTACAATGAGCAGTTCTTC.

The chain carries TRBV15 and TRBJ2-3; 7 bases agree with TRBD2. The length of the CDR3 is 17 residues. Looked up from germline, CDR1 is LNHNV and CDR2 is YYDKDF (reference sequence). V was pared by 0 bases and J by 4 bases, with 10 bases of the junction left unmatched. CDR3 protein: CATSREVAGALADTQYF. CDR3 DNA: TGTGCCACCAGCAGAGAAGTCGCGGGAGCTCTCGCAGATACGCAGTATTTT.

CDR3 nucleotides: TGCGCCAGCAGCCGCCTACGGACAGGGGCCTACGAGCAGTACTTC. Residues: CASSRLRTGAYEQYF. The rearrangement links TRBV5-1 to TRBJ2-7, with 9 bases matching TRBD1. The germline V gene has CDR1 SGHRS and CDR2 YFSETQ. The trim removed 4 bases at V and 2 bases at J, leaving 7 bases unmatched. The CDR3 is 15 residues long.